This TCR beta chain was found in a study of cytomegalovirus exposure and HLA in healthy donors. Study summary: Ancestry clustering placed 81% of 300 to 400 genotyped donors in the Caucasian-associated cluster.

Findings of the study overall: It was assumed in the presence/absence analyses that sequencing depth was roughly uniform across donors. A missense variant in DCLRE1C was later tied to TCR beta V- and J-gene trimming.

Amplification used 60 Vbeta primers and 13 Jbeta primers. The method was immunoSEQ multiplex PCR; TCRdb's version includes in-frame clones alone and lacks a portion of them. The table has 200,000 or so clones, 70% seen once. While unrecorded immune exposures were likely, the donors were nominally healthy when sampled. Concerning this clone itself: Its antigen remains unknown.

CDR1 MNHNY and CDR2 SVGAGI come from the germline V gene (reference sequence). The trim removed 6 bases at V and 3 bases at J, leaving 3 bases unmatched. CDR3 length: 14 amino acids. The receptor was isolated from a man between 35 and 55 years old in good health and CMV-seropositive. The material sequenced was PBMCs. V usage is TRBV6-6 and J usage is TRBJ1-4, with 8 bases fitting TRBD1. CDR3 region: CASRMDRANEKLFF. The CDR3 DNA sequence: TGTGCCAGCAGGATGGACAGGGCTAATGAAAAACTGTTTTTT.